The T cell receptor beta chain described here comes from a study of TIL therapy for anti-PD-1-resistant metastatic lung cancer. Study in general: Median tumor mutation burden was under 1.6 mutations per megabase.

As to time point: pre-treatment sample, taken before nivolumab and TIL therapy. Enrollment ran from 2017 to January 2020. Sequencing used immunoSEQ v3. TCRdb's table, derived via immunoSEQ multiplex PCR, lists solely in-frame clones and lacks some. This table has about 32,000 clones, 60% to 80% appearing once. The sequencing here drew on blood, taken at baseline. This TCR was recovered from a woman aged 30-85 years with non-small cell lung cancer.

CDR3 bases: TGTGCCACCAGCGGGGGACTTACTCGGGGAGAGACCCAGTACTTC. Protein product: CATSGGLTRGETQYF. J is TRBJ2-5 and V is TRBV15, with D possibly TRBD2 on 6 matching bases. Germline-derived CDR1 and CDR2 are LNHNV and YYDKDF (reference sequence). The CDR3 extends over 15 amino acids. V was shortened by 5 bases and J by 4 bases, with 17 bases between the two germline ends.